Detailed here is one T cell receptor (beta chain). Its antigen is currently unknown. Generation of TCR cDNA used 5'RACE template switching (which added a universal primer site and UMIs). TCRdb ran MiXCR on the 5' RACE reads and lists one entry per CDR3 protein. The sample yields about 69,000 distinct CDR3 sequences, 5.5% to 7.5% seen once. The data derive from a study of T cells after yellow fever vaccination. Study as a whole: It was SMART-Seq v4 Ultra Low Input that prepared the fractions with low cell numbers.

General study results and limits: Booster samples showed a return of most primary-vaccination clones (under 98% CD4, about 88% CD8).

The clonotype comes from a young man who received the YFV17D yellow fever vaccine. Sequencing used CD4+ T cells sorted from PBMCs, obtained less than 18 days after the first yellow fever vaccination.

The CDR3 spells CASSLDATTIYGYTF. Written as DNA, the CDR3 is TGTGCCAGCAGCTTAGACGCCACAACGATCTATGGCTACACCTTC. This chain uses TRBV7-2 with TRBJ1-2; D not resolved. This CDR3 contains 15 residues. Trimming pared 1 base from V and 4 bases from J, leaving 13 bases between. CDR1 is SGHTA and CDR2 is FQGNSA in the germline V gene.